This T cell receptor (beta chain) was obtained from a study of T cells in Graves' hyperthyroidism and ophthalmopathy. This CDR3 region has 13 residues. The trim removed 5 bases at V and 4 bases at J, leaving 6 bases unmatched. Germline V gene lookup returns CDR1 SQVTM and CDR2 ANQGSEA. Amplification of TCR beta CDR3 regions was performed using RNA transcripts as template. When the TCR CDR3 underwent first-round RT-PCR, the HTBI primer set was used. In TCRdb, the multiplex PCR reads were re-called with MiXCR into one record per CDR3 protein. The sample lists 540,000 or so distinct CDR3 sequences; around 42% were seen once.

The clonotype originates from an adult woman with Graves' disease, either hyperthyroidism or ophthalmopathy (not recorded which). The rearrangement uses TRBV29-1 and TRBJ1-1; 8 bases are a match to TRBD1. Sample: peripheral blood or thyroid tissue (not recorded which). Here the CDR3 reads CSVQQGVGTEAFF. DNA of the CDR3: TGCAGCGTTCAACAGGGGGTGGGCACTGAAGCTTTCTTT.